What follows are 18 T cell receptor beta chains derived from one specimen sequenced in a study of T cell repertoires in cytomegalovirus infection. The antigens these receptors bind are not known. TCRdb analysed the reads with MiXCR anew, one entry per CDR3 protein. The sample lists some 920,000 distinct CDR3 sequences; roughly 30% were seen once. Sequenced material: cultured CD8+ T cells from PBMCs, taken from culture after CMV antigen stimulation. The source of these receptors is a human donor in good health (CMV status not recorded). Some clones in this sample may be carry-over from other donors' samples.

The V and J genes are TRBV6-1 and TRBJ1-1; 10 nucleotides agree with TRBD1. Germline assignment: CDR1 MNHNS and CDR2 SASEGT. CDR3 length: 18 amino acids. The J segment lost 0 bases and the V segment lost 2 bases, leaving 9 bases of the junction unmatched. CDR3 DNA sequence: TGTGCCAGCAGTGAACTCCGGACAGGGGGGAATATGAACACTGAAGCTTTCTTT. This sequence encodes CASSELRTGGNMNTEAFF.

This clonotype occurred a few times. The V gene is TRBV7-8, the J gene TRBJ2-1; D uncertain. The CDR3 runs 16 residues. Trimming left V 1 base short and J 0 bases short, with 10 bases between. The germline CDR1 and CDR2 sequences are SGHVS and FQNEAQ. Written as DNA, the CDR3 is TGTGCCAGCAGCTTAGAGGTCGGAAGCTCCTACAATGAGCAGTTCTTC. Protein: CASSLEVGSSYNEQFF.

The table lists this clonotype with a few counts. The chain employs TRBV14 and TRBJ1-2; weak D call: TRBD1 (5 bases). Germline values: CDR1 SGHDN, CDR2 FVKESK. The CDR3 is made up of 14 amino acids. V was pared by 4 bases and J by 4 bases, with 13 bases between. CDR3 DNA sequence: TGTGCCAGCAGCCCTGCCGGGACGGCCTATGGCTACACCTTC. Translated: CASSPAGTAYGYTF.

Remarks on this clonotype: A much larger clonotype is one base distant, so this may be a read error. The V and J genes are TRBV7-2 and TRBJ1-1, with D possibly matching TRBD1 (6 bases). Per the germline V gene, CDR1 is SGHTA and CDR2 is FQGNSA. CDR3 length equals 17 residues. The CDR3 protein is CASSLVYSLGGGTKAFF. The CDR3 DNA reads as TGTGCCAGCAGCTTAGTATACAGCCTTGGCGGGGGCACTAAAGCTTTCTTT.

In this sample, this clonotype turned up many times. The chain carries TRBV18 and TRBJ2-5; D perhaps matches TRBD2 (7 bases). Germline assignment: CDR1 KGHSH and CDR2 LQKENI. V lost 2 bases and J 3 bases, leaving 22 bases between the germline ends. The CDR3 runs to 18 residues. CDR3 coding DNA: TGTGCCAGCTCACCAGGACAGCTTTCGGCGGGGGCCAAAGAGACCCAGTACTTC. Translating gives CASSPGQLSAGAKETQYF.

V is TRBV6-6 and J is TRBJ2-1, with D possibly being TRBD1 or TRBD2 (5 bases each). CDR3 length: 15 amino acids. V was pared by 7 bases and J by 8 bases, with 21 bases between. Germline CDR1 is MNHNY and CDR2 is SVGAGI (reference sequence). The CDR3 here is CASIHRDPLGDEQFF. The CDR3 bases are TGTGCCAGCATTCACCGGGACCCCTTAGGAGATGAGCAGTTCTTC.

Many counts were recorded for this clonotype. The chain recombines TRBV7-9 with TRBJ1-1, with D maybe TRBD1 (5 bases). Germline lookup yields CDR1 SEHNR and CDR2 FQNEAQ (reference sequence). V was cut by 4 bases and J by 0 bases, with 15 bases left in between. CDR3 length: 16 amino acids. CDR3 sequence: CASSYLGGLMNTEAFF. CDR3 DNA: TGTGCCAGCAGCTACTTGGGGGGGTTGATGAACACTGAAGCTTTCTTT.

This chain uses TRBV10-3 with TRBJ1-1; no clear D gene. This CDR3 region has 11 residues. V was pared by 7 bases and J by 4 bases, with 7 bases between. The germline V gene encodes CDR1 ENHRY and CDR2 SYGVKD. The CDR3 region is CAINGGTEAFF. In DNA, the CDR3 is TGTGCCATCAACGGCGGCACTGAAGCTTTCTTT.

This clonotype was recorded many times. The chain combines TRBV7-6 with TRBJ2-3, with 9 bases lining up with TRBD1. This CDR3 spans 16 amino acids. Germline values: CDR1 SGHVS, CDR2 FNYEAQ. J lost 5 bases, V lost 5 bases, and 11 bases had no gene match. The CDR3 here is CASSHLSGQGRDTQYF. The CDR3 region has the DNA TGTGCCAGCAGCCATCTTTCGGGACAGGGTCGAGATACGCAGTATTTT.

This clonotype was observed a handful of times. V and J are TRBV4-3 and TRBJ2-1, with 7 bases identical to TRBD2. CDR3 size: 16 residues. Germline values: CDR1 LGHNA, CDR2 YSLEER. Unmatched junction bases numbered 8, after V lost 0 bases and J lost 6 bases. In DNA form, the CDR3 reads TGCGCCAGCAGCCAAGATGGGAGGGCATGGCGCAATGAGCAGTTCTTC. Amino acids: CASSQDGRAWRNEQFF.

This sequence joins TRBV28 and TRBJ1-1; 9 nucleotides agree with TRBD1. This CDR3 is built from 17 residues. The germline V gene encodes CDR1 MDHEN and CDR2 SYDVKM. V was pared by 3 bases and J by 0 bases, with 8 bases of the junction left unmatched. The CDR3 coding sequence is TGTGCCAGCAGTTTCCGCCCGGGACAGGGATTGAACACTGAAGCTTTCTTT. Translating it yields CASSFRPGQGLNTEAFF.

This clonotype came up a few times. The chain employs TRBV7-4 and TRBJ2-2; D possibly corresponds to TRBD1 (6 bases). Trimming pared 5 bases from V and 3 bases from J, leaving 19 bases between. The CDR3 covers 17 residues. Germline V CDR1 and CDR2: SGHVT, SQSDAQ. CDR3 DNA sequence: TGTGCCAGCAGCATCAGGACAGCCGAGAGACACACCGGGGAGCTGTTTTTT. This sequence encodes CASSIRTAERHTGELFF.

The chain carries TRBV19 and TRBJ2-1; 7 bases fit TRBD1. The CDR3 has 15 amino acids. Germline lookup yields CDR1 LNHDA and CDR2 SQIVND (reference sequence). Trimming removed 1 base from V and 9 bases from J; junction bases left unmatched: 9. The CDR3 DNA reads as TGTGCCAGTAGTATAGTTGGGACAGAATACGGTGAGCAGTTCTTC. Translation: CASSIVGTEYGEQFF.

The chain recombines TRBV6-4 with TRBJ2-3; TRBD2 agrees at 12 bases. The length of the CDR3 is 21 residues. From germline, CDR1 is MRHNA and CDR2 SNTAGT. The trim removed 5 bases at V and 6 bases at J, leaving 24 bases unmatched. For the CDR3, the DNA is TGTGCCAGCAGTCCTGCCGGGGGGAGCCTCACTAGCGGGGGGTCAGGCGATACGCAGTATTTT. It encodes CASSPAGGSLTSGGSGDTQYF.

The chain links TRBV12-3 or TRBV12-4 to TRBJ2-2; TRBD1 matches 11 bases. This CDR3 spans 15 amino acids. V lost 6 bases, J lost 4 bases, and 4 bases stayed unmatched. The CDR3 region is CASRRTGGGTGELFF. The CDR3 DNA reads as TGTGCCAGCAGACGGACAGGGGGCGGCACCGGGGAGCTGTTTTTT.

This clonotype showed up many times. This sequence joins TRBV7-6 and TRBJ2-1; 10 bases align to TRBD1. From germline, CDR1 is SGHVS and CDR2 FNYEAQ. The CDR3 length is 16 residues. J lost 3 bases, V lost 4 bases, and 6 bases had no gene match. The CDR3 bases are TGTGCCAGCAGCTCGGGACAGGGGTCCCTCTACAATGAGCAGTTCTTC. This gives the protein CASSSGQGSLYNEQFF.

This clonotype was observed a handful of times. The rearrangement uses TRBV7-9 and TRBJ2-5; D is ambiguous. There are 13 residues in the CDR3. Trimming cost V 5 bases and J 5 bases, with 12 bases left between them. Germline CDR1 is SEHNR and CDR2 is FQNEAQ (reference sequence). This CDR3 is CASSPHGWETQYF. Written as DNA, the CDR3 is TGTGCCAGCAGCCCCCATGGGTGGGAGACCCAGTACTTC.

This clonotype turned up a few times. V is TRBV7-2 and J is TRBJ2-3; TRBD2 aligns across 7 bases. V lost 1 base to trimming and J lost 12 bases; unmatched junction nucleotides: 7. This CDR3 has 13 residues. Per the germline V gene, CDR1 is SGHTA and CDR2 is FQGNSA. The chain's CDR3 is CASSLEAGQNQYF. The CDR3 nucleotides are TGTGCCAGCAGCTTAGAAGCGGGGCAGAATCAGTATTTT.